The 10 T cell receptor beta chains in this list originate from one sample, sequenced in a study of beta chain features in type 1 diabetes. Reverse transcribing all isolated RNA meant expressed TCRB transcripts were sequenced. The data were produced by immunoSEQ multiplex PCR, yet TCRdb's version contains in-frame clones alone and is incomplete. In the table there are approximately 150,000 clones, about 10% of which are singletons. Sequencing was performed on naive CD4+ T cells from blood. The receptors come from a man aged 18 to 29 in good health.

This chain joins TRBV9 and TRBJ2-3; 9 nucleotides agree with TRBD2. V dropped 0 bases and J dropped 6; count of bases not matched to a gene: 5. CDR3 length equals 15 residues. CDR1 SGDLS and CDR2 YYNGEE come from the germline V gene. CDR3 sequence: CASSVGAGGHDTQYF. The CDR3 bases are TGTGCCAGCAGCGTAGGGGCGGGGGGGCACGATACGCAGTATTTT.

This clone was counted only a few times. The chain links TRBV7-2 to TRBJ1-2; 7 bases agree with TRBD1. V trimming: 4 bases; J trimming: 2 bases; junction bases outside the gene matches: 4. This CDR3 is built from 14 residues. Germline lookup yields CDR1 SGHTA and CDR2 FQGNSA. The CDR3 DNA reads TGTGCCAGCAGCTCCTCGACAGGGAACTATGGCTACACCTTC. Encoded protein: CASSSSTGNYGYTF.

This clone was counted a few times. The rearrangement links TRBV5-6 to TRBJ2-2; TRBD1 agrees at 8 bases. Trimming cost V 3 bases and J 4 bases; bases outside gene matches: 11. Germline V gives CDR1 SGHDT, CDR2 YYEEEE. The CDR3 covers 17 residues. CDR3 residues: CASSSISTGVGTGELFF. DNA for the CDR3: TGTGCCAGCAGCTCAATCTCGACAGGGGTTGGCACCGGGGAGCTGTTTTTT.

Comment on this clone: At the DNA level, this CDR3 is encoded by other sequences in the same sample as well. The chain is built from TRBV6-5 and TRBJ2-1; 7 bases fit TRBD2. The V segment lost 0 bases and the J segment 8 bases; nucleotides outside the gene matches: 4. CDR3 length: 14 residues. Looked up from germline, CDR1 is MNHEY and CDR2 is SVGAGI. The CDR3 spells CASSYSTGGHEQFF. In DNA form, the CDR3 reads TGTGCCAGCAGTTACTCGACGGGAGGCCATGAGCAGTTCTTC.

This clone was seen more than once but under ten times. The chain employs TRBV25-1 and TRBJ1-2, with D possibly TRBD1 on 5 matching bases. CDR1 is MGHDK, CDR2 SYGVNS, per germline. There are 17 residues in the CDR3. The ends were cut back, 1 base at V and 1 base at J, with 16 bases in the middle. The CDR3: CASSEFKAGGVNYGYTF. The CDR3 DNA is TGTGCCAGCAGTGAATTTAAGGCCGGAGGGGTTAACTATGGCTACACCTTC.

In nucleotides, the CDR3 is TGTGCCATCACAAGGCCAGCGCTTAATGAAAAACTGTTTTTT. Translation: CAITRPALNEKLFF. The J gene is TRBJ1-4, the V gene TRBV28; D gene ambiguous. The CDR3 sequence is 14 residues long. Trimming left V 10 bases short and J 4 bases short, with 16 bases between. The germline gives CDR1 MDHEN, CDR2 SYDVKM.

This clone was recorded a few times. The chain is built from TRBV19 and TRBJ2-2, with D maybe TRBD1 (6 bases). This CDR3 spans 17 amino acids. The ends were cut back, 3 bases at V and 7 bases at J, with 21 bases in the middle. Germline V gene lookup returns CDR1 LNHDA and CDR2 SQIVND (reference sequence). The CDR3 nucleotides read TGTGCCAGTAGTATTCGTGGATTGGAACGGACAGACGGGGAGCTGTTTTTT. Translating gives CASSIRGLERTDGELFF. The full variable domain, with the rest looked up from reference TRBV19 and TRBJ2-2, is DGGITQSPKYLFRKEGQNVTLSCEQNLNHDAMYWYRQDPGQGLRLIYYSQIVNDFQKGDIAEGYSVSREKKESFPLTVTSAQKNPTAFYLCASSIRGLERTDGELFFGEGSRLTVL.

This clone was observed many times. V gene TRBV7-2 combines with J gene TRBJ2-5; D possibly corresponds to TRBD1 (6 bases). Trimming shortened V by 4 bases and J by 2 bases, and 14 bases separated the two germline ends. This CDR3 has 15 amino acids. Germline V CDR1 and CDR2: SGHTA, FQGNSA. CDR3 amino acids: CASSYLQGWQETQYF. CDR3 coding DNA: TGTGCCAGCAGCTACCTACAGGGTTGGCAAGAGACCCAGTACTTC.

The V gene is TRBV5-1, the J gene TRBJ2-7, with 8 bases identical to TRBD1. With V trimmed by 0 bases and J by 1 base, 9 bases remained unmatched. The CDR3 sequence is 17 residues long. Looked up from germline, CDR1 is SGHRS and CDR2 is YFSETQ. The CDR3 protein is CASSLGPLTGGSYEQYF. As DNA, the CDR3 is TGCGCCAGCAGCTTGGGGCCCCTAACAGGGGGTTCCTACGAGCAGTACTTC.

A few counts support this clone. This chain uses TRBV19 with TRBJ2-7; 7 nucleotides line up with TRBD1. In germline, CDR1 is LNHDA, CDR2 SQIVND (reference sequence). This CDR3 has 15 residues. V was pared by 5 bases and J by 2 bases, with 9 bases of the junction left unmatched. The chain's CDR3 is CASSVQGSLPYEQYF. CDR3 nucleotides: TGTGCCAGTAGTGTACAGGGGAGTCTACCCTACGAGCAGTACTTC.